The 12 T cell receptor beta chains below were found in one sample sequenced in a study of cytomegalovirus exposure and HLA in healthy donors. TCRdb's table, derived via immunoSEQ multiplex PCR, lists solely in-frame clones and lacks some. The repertoire has 250,000 to 400,000 clones, approximately 91% of them found once; the top ten carry approximately 0.9%. Sequenced sample: PBMCs. The origin of the receptors is a man aged 30-40 years in good health and CMV-seronegative.

On this clone itself: This same CDR3 is encoded by further DNA sequences in the sample. This chain joins TRBV5-1 and TRBJ1-1; 9 bases map to TRBD1. CDR1 and CDR2 from the germline V gene are SGHRS and YFSETQ. V shed 2 bases, J shed 3 bases, and the junction held 2 bases outside the gene matches. This CDR3 is 14 amino acids long. CDR3 DNA sequence: TGCGCCAGCAGCTTACAGGGGGCGGACACTGAAGCTTTCTTT. Its translation: CASSLQGADTEAFF.

V is TRBV7-9 and J is TRBJ2-1, with 10 bases fitting TRBD2. Germline V gene sequence: CDR1 SEHNR, CDR2 FQNEAQ (reference sequence). Trimming cost V 7 bases and J 6 bases; bases outside gene matches: 6. The CDR3 sequence is 14 residues long. CDR3 sequence: CASKERGGLNEQFF. CDR3 sequence (DNA): TGTGCCAGCAAGGAGCGGGGGGGCCTCAATGAGCAGTTCTTC.

The V call is TRBV5-6, the J call TRBJ1-6, with D perhaps TRBD1 (5 bases). The germline V gene has CDR1 SGHDT and CDR2 YYEEEE. CDR3 length: 16 residues. Trimming shortened V by 0 bases and J by 4 bases, and 11 bases separated the two germline ends. CDR3 amino acids: CASSLALTEYNSPLHF. CDR3 nucleotides: TGTGCCAGCAGCTTGGCGCTGACAGAATATAATTCACCCCTCCACTTT.

The rearrangement joins TRBV11-2 to TRBJ2-3, with no clear D. The CDR3 sequence is 13 residues long. V was shortened by 4 bases and J by 2 bases, with 7 bases between the two germline ends. From germline, CDR1 is SGHAT and CDR2 FQNNGV. The CDR3 nucleotides are TGTGCCAGCAGCTCCTTTCTCACAGATACGCAGTATTTT. It codes for CASSSFLTDTQYF.

This chain joins TRBV7-9 and TRBJ2-1; 10 bases line up with TRBD2. The germline V gene encodes CDR1 SEHNR and CDR2 FQNEAQ (reference sequence). V was clipped by 4 bases and J by 4 bases; unmatched bases: 4. CDR3 size: 15 residues. In DNA form, the CDR3 reads TGTGCCAGCAGCTCTAGCGGGGGCCAATACAATGAGCAGTTCTTC. It codes for CASSSSGGQYNEQFF.

The V call is TRBV18, the J call TRBJ1-2, with a possible D match to TRBD1 (6 bases). Trimming took off 2 bases at V and 8 bases at J, with 12 bases between the two ends. The CDR3 has 13 residues. CDR1 is KGHSH and CDR2 is LQKENI in the germline V gene. CDR3 protein: CASSPSLTGGYTF. CDR3 bases: TGTGCCAGCTCACCAAGTCTCACAGGGGGCTACACCTTC.

This clone was observed a few times. The chain employs TRBV7-9 and TRBJ1-3; weak D call: TRBD1 (5 bases). The ends were cut back, 4 bases at V and 2 bases at J, with 9 bases in the middle. The germline CDR1 and CDR2 sequences are SEHNR and FQNEAQ (reference sequence). This CDR3 contains 14 residues. CDR3 amino acids: CASSWGVAGNTIYF. In DNA form, the CDR3 reads TGTGCCAGCAGCTGGGGGGTTGCTGGAAACACCATATATTTT.

The chain is built from TRBV7-2 and TRBJ1-5, with 7 nucleotides matching TRBD1. This CDR3 has 13 residues. Germline values: CDR1 SGHTA, CDR2 FQGNSA. V shed 4 bases and J 6 bases; nucleotides not matched to a gene: 3. Here the CDR3 reads CASSSQGGQPQHF. CDR3 DNA: TGTGCCAGCAGCTCTCAGGGGGGTCAGCCCCAGCATTTT.

This rearrangement joins TRBV11-2 to TRBJ2-7; the D is unclear. CDR1 and CDR2 (germline): SGHAT, FQNNGV. The V end was cut by 6 bases, the J end by 1 base, with 10 bases between. CDR3 length: 13 amino acids. The CDR3 sequence: CASSLMTSYEQYF. CDR3 DNA sequence: TGTGCCAGCAGTCTTATGACTTCCTACGAGCAGTACTTC. The complete variable domain, with remaining parts taken from reference TRBV11-2 and TRBJ2-7, reads EAGVAQSPRYKIIEKRQSVAFWCNPISGHATLYWYQQILGQGPKLLIQFQNNGVVDDSQLPKDRFSAERLKGVDSTLKIQPAKLEDSAVYLCASSLMTSYEQYFGPGTRLTVT.

The chain combines TRBV5-1 with TRBJ2-1, with TRBD1 matching 7 bases. V lost 3 bases, J lost 8 bases, and 8 bases stayed unmatched. CDR1 is SGHRS, CDR2 YFSETQ, per germline. The CDR3 covers 14 residues. This CDR3 is CASSWSTGVDEQFF. CDR3 in DNA: TGCGCCAGCAGCTGGTCTACAGGGGTCGATGAGCAGTTCTTC.

The V call is TRBV4-1, the J call TRBJ2-2, with a possible D match to TRBD2 (5 bases). The germline gives CDR1 MGHRA, CDR2 YSYEKL. Trimming stripped 3 bases from V and 1 base from J, with 9 bases between. The CDR3 runs 15 residues. The CDR3 loop reads CASSQGVLNTGELFF. The CDR3 DNA reads as TGCGCCAGCAGCCAGGGAGTCCTGAACACCGGGGAGCTGTTTTTT.

This clone was picked up one time. The chain is built from TRBV18 and TRBJ1-4; tentatively, D is TRBD1 (5 bases). The CDR3 spans 15 residues. CDR1 KGHSH and CDR2 LQKENI come from the germline V gene. Between the trimmed V and J ends, which lost 0 bases and 8 bases, there was a span of 13 bases. This CDR3 reads CASSPPGGVGEKLFF. In DNA form, the CDR3 reads TGTGCCAGCTCACCACCAGGAGGGGTCGGGGAAAAACTGTTTTTT.